One and the same sample provided the 3 T cell receptor beta chains below, sequenced in a study of OX40 agonist ivuxolimab in advanced cancers. TCRdb's copy holds only in-frame clones and misses some; the assay was immunoSEQ multiplex PCR. The profile shows approximately 77,000 clones, around 90% of them singletons. The sample consisted of CD4+ or CD8+ T cells sorted from blood, taken in a trial of the OX40 agonist ivuxolimab. These receptors all stem from an adult with an advanced solid tumor such as melanoma, head and neck, liver or kidney cancer.

The rearrangement links TRBV5-4 to TRBJ2-7, with no clear D. The CDR3 consists of 11 residues. The ends were cut back, 1 base at V and 4 bases at J, with 3 bases in the middle. The germline V gene has CDR1 SGHNT and CDR2 YYREEE (reference sequence). The CDR3 region has the DNA TGTGCCAGCAGCTTGCAGTACGAGCAGTACTTC. Translating gives CASSLQYEQYF. Together with reference TRBV5-4 and TRBJ2-7, the CDR3 gives the full variable domain: ETGVTQSPTHLIKTRGQQVTLRCSSQSGHNTVSWYQQALGQGPQFIFQYYREEENGRGNFPPRFSGLQFPNYSSELNVNALELDDSALYLCASSLQYEQYFGPGTRLTVT.

The chain combines TRBV10-3 with TRBJ2-7; TRBD1 matches 9 bases. The V gene end was trimmed by 6 bases and the J gene end by 1 base; junction bases not matched to a gene: 4. The CDR3 is 14 amino acids. CDR1 is ENHRY and CDR2 is SYGVKD in the germline V gene. The CDR3 here is CAIRRTGDSYEQYF. DNA for the CDR3: TGTGCCATCAGACGGACAGGGGATTCCTACGAGCAGTACTTC.

J is TRBJ2-3 and V is TRBV19; 7 bases match TRBD1. CDR3 length equals 14 residues. The J segment lost 2 bases and the V segment lost 5 bases, leaving 4 bases of the junction unmatched. Germline V gene sequence: CDR1 LNHDA, CDR2 SQIVND (reference sequence). CDR3 sequence reads: CASSRQGYTDTQYF. CDR3 in DNA: TGTGCCAGTAGTCGACAGGGCTACACAGATACGCAGTATTTT.